The 15 T cell receptor beta chains below were found in one sample sequenced in a study of shared clonotypes between healthy human individuals. TCRdb's table, derived via immunoSEQ multiplex PCR, lists solely in-frame clones and lacks some. The table includes around 1.6 million clones, approximately 98% detected once. Material for sequencing was naive CD4+ T cells sorted from blood. Subset meaning: CD45RA+ positively selected. These receptors were collected from a man aged 25 to 40 in good health.

V usage is TRBV9 and J usage is TRBJ1-1, with 8 positions matching TRBD1. This CDR3 is built from 15 residues. V lost 1 base to trimming and J lost 2 bases; unmatched junction nucleotides: 4. The V gene's germline CDR1 is SGDLS and CDR2 YYNGEE. The CDR3 sequence is CASSVLGTGNTEAFF. CDR3 sequence (DNA): TGTGCCAGCAGCGTATTGGGGACAGGAAACACTGAAGCTTTCTTT.

J is TRBJ2-3 and V is TRBV29-1; D not certain. Trimming took off 8 bases at V and 0 bases at J, with 9 bases between the two ends. The CDR3 runs to 12 residues. Germline V gives CDR1 SQVTM, CDR2 ANQGSEA. The CDR3 loop reads CSILESTDTQYF. The CDR3 DNA reads as TGCAGCATTTTGGAGAGCACAGATACGCAGTATTTT.

The V and J genes are TRBV15 and TRBJ2-5; D call uncertain. From germline, CDR1 is LNHNV and CDR2 YYDKDF (reference sequence). CDR3 size: 15 residues. V was clipped by 1 base and J by 4 bases, with 13 bases between them. The DNA for the CDR3 is TGTGCCACCAGCAGAGCCCCAGTCCTGGGAGAGACCCAGTACTTC. Encoded protein: CATSRAPVLGETQYF.

The chain uses TRBV5-7 and TRBJ2-7; tentatively, D is TRBD1 or TRBD2 (5 bases each). TRBV5-7 is an ORF; its function is uncertain. Between the trimmed V and J ends, which lost 4 bases and 0 bases, there was a span of 11 bases. The CDR3 sequence is 14 residues long. The CDR3, as DNA: TGTGCCAGCAGCCCGGGTGGGACCTCCTACGAGCAGTACTTC. Its protein product is CASSPGGTSYEQYF.

This rearrangement joins TRBV9 to TRBJ1-1; weak D call: TRBD1 (6 bases). Trimming cost V 3 bases and J 1 base, with 10 bases left between them. The CDR3 has 14 residues. CDR1 is SGDLS and CDR2 is YYNGEE in the germline V gene. CDR3 DNA sequence: TGTGCCAGCAGCGCACAGGGTGCGAACACTGAAGCTTTCTTT. Translation gives CASSAQGANTEAFF.

The gene calls are TRBV5-4 and TRBJ2-3; TRBD2 aligns across 8 bases. Germline lookup yields CDR1 SGHNT and CDR2 YYREEE (reference sequence). V was pared by 5 bases and J by 2 bases, with 10 bases of the junction left unmatched. This CDR3 region has 16 residues. The CDR3 region is CASSFPSGFDTDTQYF. The CDR3 DNA is TGTGCCAGCAGTTTCCCTAGCGGGTTCGACACAGATACGCAGTATTTT.

The chain carries TRBV7-2 and TRBJ2-1, with no clear D. V lost 5 bases, J lost 4 bases, and 12 bases lay in between. This CDR3 has 14 residues. The germline gives CDR1 SGHTA, CDR2 FQGNSA. CDR3 protein: CASSLLKGYNEQFF. The CDR3 nucleotides read TGTGCCAGCAGCCTTCTTAAGGGATACAATGAGCAGTTCTTC.

This clone was seen just once. This sample also contains other DNA sequences that code for the same CDR3. The CDR3 DNA follows: TGTGCCTGGAGTGTACGTAGGGGCAATGAGCAGTTCTTC. Protein product: CAWSVRRGNEQFF. The chain combines TRBV30 with TRBJ2-1, with D possibly TRBD1 on 5 matching bases. This CDR3 has 13 residues. V was trimmed by 0 bases and J by 6 bases, leaving 9 bases between them. Per germline, CDR1 GTSNPN and CDR2 SVGIG (reference sequence). Full variable domain (outside the CDR3, taken from reference TRBV30 and TRBJ2-1): SQTIHQWPATLVQPVGSPLSLECTVEGTSNPNLYWYRQAAGRGLQLLFYSVGIGQISSEVPQNLSASRPQDRQFILSSKKLLLSDSGFYLCAWSVRRGNEQFFGPGTRLTVL.

The CDR3, as DNA: TGCGCCAGCAGCCAAGTGACTAGCGGAATTAACACCGGGGAGCTGTTTTTT. This codes for CASSQVTSGINTGELFF. The chain links TRBV4-1 to TRBJ2-2; the match to TRBD2 covers 9 bases. Germline CDR1 reads MGHRA; CDR2 reads YSYEKL. This CDR3 has 17 residues. J was trimmed by 2 bases and V by 1 base; bases with no gene match: 5.

V is TRBV10-3 and J is TRBJ2-7; D remains unclear. Germline V gene data show CDR1 as ENHRY and CDR2 as SYGVKD. V gave up 7 bases and J gave up 0 bases, with 13 bases separating them. The CDR3 consists of 14 residues. CDR3 sequence: CAITEGSGSYEQYF. The CDR3 coding sequence is TGTGCCATCACTGAAGGTAGTGGCTCCTACGAGCAGTACTTC.

This clone showed up just once. The V and J genes are TRBV5-1 and TRBJ1-4; TRBD1 matches 9 bases. This CDR3 is built from 15 residues. V shed 0 bases and J 6 bases; nucleotides not matched to a gene: 3. Germline CDR1 SGHRS, CDR2 YFSETQ. The CDR3 here is CASSLVGQGDEKLFF. The CDR3 DNA sequence: TGCGCCAGCAGCTTGGTGGGACAGGGTGATGAAAAACTGTTTTTT.

The CDR3 is CASRTSGTGELFF. CDR3 DNA sequence: TGTGCCAGCAGAACCTCGGGCACCGGGGAGCTGTTTTTT. The gene calls are TRBV28 and TRBJ2-2; D gene uncertain. CDR3 length: 13 amino acids. The germline gives CDR1 MDHEN, CDR2 SYDVKM. The germline V and J ends were trimmed by 6 bases and 4 bases, with 9 bases remaining between them. The entire variable domain, with the rest obtained from reference TRBV28 and TRBJ2-2, is as follows: DVKVTQSSRYLVKRTGEKVFLECVQDMDHENMFWYRQDPGLGLRLIYFSYDVKMKEKGDIPEGYSVSREKKERFSLILESASTNQTSMYLCASRTSGTGELFFGEGSRLTVL.

The V call is TRBV18, the J call TRBJ1-1, with D perhaps TRBD1 (5 bases). V lost 3 bases and J 2 bases, leaving 13 bases between the germline ends. Germline V gives CDR1 KGHSH, CDR2 LQKENI. The CDR3 sequence is 15 residues long. CDR3 loop: CASSPLKGINTEAFF. DNA for the CDR3: TGTGCCAGCTCACCGCTTAAGGGGATCAACACTGAAGCTTTCTTT.

The chain joins TRBV10-3 to TRBJ2-7; D gene unclear. Germline CDR1 and CDR2: ENHRY and SYGVKD. V was cut by 2 bases and J by 6 bases, with 11 bases left in between. The CDR3 totals 13 residues. The DNA for the CDR3 is TGTGCCATCAGTGAGGGAGCCCCCTCCGAGCAGTACTTC. This encodes CAISEGAPSEQYF.

The genes are TRBV6-5 and TRBJ2-1; D possibly corresponds to TRBD1 (5 bases). Trimming took off 5 bases at V and 6 bases at J, with 17 bases between the two ends. The CDR3 spans 15 residues. Germline CDR1 reads MNHEY; CDR2 reads SVGAGI. CDR3 nucleotides: TGTGCCAGCAGTACCCTTTCGGACACACGCAATGAGCAGTTCTTC. This sequence encodes CASSTLSDTRNEQFF.